These 32 T cell receptor beta chains were sequenced from one sample in a study of metastatic and nonmetastatic thyroid tumors. With MiXCR, TCRdb reprocessed the PCR reads. Of around 16,000 clones in the sample, roughly 24% were seen once. Thyroid surgery was performed in patients who had received no treatment beforehand. Sequencing input: blood. Every receptor here comes from a male donor with papillary thyroid cancer or a benign thyroid nodule (not recorded which). Some clones in this sample may be carry-over from other donors' samples.

This clone occurred many times. The CDR3 protein is CASRSRDRGSTDTQYF. Here the CDR3 DNA reads TGTGCCAGCAGGAGCCGGGACAGGGGGAGTACAGATACGCAGTATTTT. The chain is built from TRBV2 and TRBJ2-3, with 11 bases lining up with TRBD1. The V gene end was trimmed by 6 bases and the J gene end by 3 bases; junction bases not matched to a gene: 8. In germline, CDR1 is SNHLY, CDR2 FYNNEI. The CDR3 has 16 amino acids.

The rearrangement uses TRBV6-1 and TRBJ2-7; no firm D call. The germline V gene has CDR1 MNHNS and CDR2 SASEGT. This CDR3 is built from 12 residues. V lost 1 base to trimming and J lost 3 bases, with 4 bases between them. The CDR3 loop is CASSEGGYEQYF. The CDR3 nucleotides are TGTGCCAGCAGTGAAGGAGGCTACGAGCAGTACTTC.

V usage is TRBV20-1 and J usage is TRBJ2-7, with D maybe TRBD2 (6 bases). The germline V gene has CDR1 DFQATT and CDR2 SNEGSKA (reference sequence). V lost 6 bases to trimming and J lost 0 bases, with 15 bases between them. CDR3 length: 14 residues. This CDR3 reads CSAYEEGPSYEQYF. In nucleotides, the CDR3 is TGCAGTGCCTACGAGGAGGGTCCCTCCTACGAGCAGTACTTC.

This clone occurred many times. The CDR3 DNA reads as TGTGCCAGCAGCTTGGGCAGGGAAAGAAAGGCTTTCTTT. As protein: CASSLGRERKAFF. The V and J genes are TRBV5-4 and TRBJ1-1, with D possibly matching TRBD1 (5 bases). With 0 bases removed from V and 11 bases from J, the gap between germline ends came to 14 bases. This CDR3 contains 13 residues. Germline lookup yields CDR1 SGHNT and CDR2 YYREEE (reference sequence).

In its sample, this clone was seen many times. The chain employs TRBV30 and TRBJ2-5; 9 bases map to TRBD1. Germline values: CDR1 GTSNPN, CDR2 SVGIG (reference sequence). The CDR3 length is 16 residues. The V segment lost 1 base and the J segment 5 bases; nucleotides outside the gene matches: 11. Here the CDR3 reads CAWSAGQGDRGETQYF. Here the CDR3 DNA reads TGTGCCTGGAGTGCGGGACAGGGTGATCGTGGGGAGACCCAGTACTTC.

This clone has a handful of counts. This chain joins TRBV19 and TRBJ2-2, with D possibly matching TRBD1 (5 bases). CDR3 length: 15 amino acids. Trimming shortened V by 2 bases and J by 6 bases, and 13 bases separated the two germline ends. Germline CDR1 is LNHDA and CDR2 is SQIVND (reference sequence). CDR3 sequence reads: CASSIIQGGAGELFF. CDR3 coding DNA: TGTGCCAGTAGTATAATCCAGGGTGGCGCCGGGGAGCTGTTTTTT.

By sample fraction, this clone is medium-sized (0.01 to 0.1%). The CDR3 sequence: CASTDKSSYNEQFF. CDR3 coding DNA: TGTGCCAGCACTGACAAGAGCTCCTACAATGAGCAGTTCTTC. The rearrangement uses TRBV12-3 or TRBV12-4 and TRBJ2-1; no clear D. The CDR3 covers 14 residues. Trimming cost V 7 bases and J 0 bases, with 10 bases left between them.

This clone was seen repeatedly, ten times or more. The rearrangement uses TRBV6-4 and TRBJ2-1; 7 bases match TRBD2. The J segment lost 7 bases and the V segment lost 2 bases, leaving 8 bases of the junction unmatched. This CDR3 spans 15 amino acids. In germline, CDR1 is MRHNA, CDR2 SNTAGT. CDR3 in DNA: TGTGCCAGCAGTGACGCGTCTAGCGGATCAAATGAGCAGTTCTTC. This encodes CASSDASSGSNEQFF.

CDR3: CASSNLYQETQYF. CDR3 sequence (DNA): TGTGCCAGCAGCAACCTGTACCAAGAGACCCAGTACTTC. The V call is TRBV11-1, the J call TRBJ2-5, with D uncertain. This CDR3 has 13 amino acids. The germline V and J ends were trimmed by 5 bases and 0 bases, with 7 bases remaining between them. Germline V gene sequence: CDR1 SGHAT, CDR2 FQDESV (reference sequence).

V usage is TRBV4-3 and J usage is TRBJ2-2; D remains ambiguous. The CDR3 is made up of 14 amino acids. CDR1 LGHNA and CDR2 YSLEER come from the germline V gene. V shed 0 bases and J shed 5 bases, with 7 bases lying between them. The CDR3 reads CASSQEESTGELFF. The DNA for the CDR3 is TGCGCCAGCAGCCAAGAAGAAAGTACCGGGGAGCTGTTTTTT.

This clone was seen ten or more times. CDR3 in amino acids: CASSPTGQGWNGYTF. DNA of the CDR3: TGTGCCAGCAGCCCAACGGGGCAGGGTTGGAATGGCTACACCTTC. This chain uses TRBV9 with TRBJ1-2, with D tentatively TRBD1 (5 bases). The germline gives CDR1 SGDLS, CDR2 YYNGEE. This CDR3 has 15 amino acids. V gave up 4 bases and J gave up 6 bases, with 19 bases separating them.

This clone is labeled as medium-sized. The rearrangement links TRBV5-1 to TRBJ2-2; D may be TRBD1 or TRBD2 (5 bases each). Per germline, CDR1 SGHRS and CDR2 YFSETQ. Trimming took 2 bases from V and 2 from J, leaving 10 bases between them. This CDR3 spans 15 amino acids. In DNA form, the CDR3 reads TGCGCCAGCAGCTTTGACAGCGGAAACACCGGGGAGCTGTTTTTT. Translating gives CASSFDSGNTGELFF.

This clone was seen repeatedly, ten times or more. The V gene is TRBV6-2 or TRBV6-3, the J gene TRBJ2-2; 10 bases are a match to TRBD1. CDR3 length equals 15 residues. Trimming removed 5 bases from V and 3 bases from J; junction bases left unmatched: 3. Germline lookup yields CDR1 MNHEY and CDR2 SVGEGT. CDR3 loop: CASSAGQGDTGELFF. CDR3 DNA: TGTGCCAGCAGTGCTGGACAGGGGGACACCGGGGAGCTGTTTTTT.

This clone came up many times. This sequence may be a read error, since a much larger clone differs from it by one base. Other DNA variants within this sample encode the same CDR3. DNA of the CDR3: TGCGCCAGCAGCTTGTTCGAGACAGGGGGAGAAAAACTGTTTTTC. This encodes CASSLFETGGEKLFF. This chain joins TRBV5-1 and TRBJ1-4, with TRBD1 identical over 9 bases. This CDR3 contains 15 residues. Germline V gives CDR1 SGHRS, CDR2 YFSETQ.

A few counts support this clone. The chain employs TRBV28 and TRBJ2-7; no reliable D call. Between the trimmed V and J ends, which lost 3 bases and 4 bases, there was a span of 7 bases. This CDR3 is built from 12 residues. The germline V gene encodes CDR1 MDHEN and CDR2 SYDVKM. DNA of the CDR3: TGTGCCAGCAGTTTGAAGGTTTACGAGCAGTACTTC. This translates into CASSLKVYEQYF.

This clone qualifies as medium-sized. J is TRBJ1-6 and V is TRBV6-1; 9 bases agree with TRBD1. The CDR3 is 15 residues long. V lost 5 bases and J lost 5; bases outside the gene matches: 4. Per the germline V gene, CDR1 is MNHNS and CDR2 is SASEGT. The CDR3 DNA reads TGTGCCAGCAGTACACAGGGGGCGGATAATTCACCCCTCCACTTT. Translated: CASSTQGADNSPLHF.

By share, this clone ranks as medium-sized. The genes are TRBV2 and TRBJ2-1; 10 bases align to TRBD2. This CDR3 has 14 residues. Germline values: CDR1 SNHLY, CDR2 FYNNEI. With 3 bases clipped from V and 8 bases from J, the junction kept 4 bases outside the gene matches. Here the CDR3 DNA reads TGTGCCAGCAGTGATTACCTAGCGGGGGATGAGCAGTTCTTC. It yields the protein CASSDYLAGDEQFF.

This clone appeared many times. The chain links TRBV30 to TRBJ2-5; TRBD2 agrees at 7 bases. This CDR3 comprises 16 residues. Trimming at V came to 7 bases and at J to 5 bases, leaving 19 bases not matched to a gene. CDR1 and CDR2 from the germline V gene are GTSNPN and SVGIG (reference sequence). The CDR3 here is CALGSVSAGARETQYF. CDR3 nucleotide sequence: TGTGCCTTGGGGTCAGTTAGCGCGGGAGCCAGGGAGACCCAGTACTTC.

The table lists this clone with many counts. This chain uses TRBV25-1 with TRBJ2-3, with a tentative D call TRBD1 (5 bases). The V end was cut by 6 bases, the J end by 2 bases, with 12 bases between. The CDR3 extends over 14 amino acids. The germline CDR1 and CDR2 sequences are MGHDK and SYGVNS. CDR3 nucleotide sequence: TGTGCCAGCAGCGACAGCACATACACAGATACGCAGTATTTT. It specifies CASSDSTYTDTQYF.

Many counts were recorded for this clone. In DNA form, the CDR3 reads TGTGCCAGCAGCGCAGGGACAGGGGAGTTCTTC. Translating gives CASSAGTGEFF. The gene calls are TRBV9 and TRBJ2-1, with TRBD1 matching 10 bases. V shed 3 bases, J shed 14 bases, and the junction held 2 bases outside the gene matches. CDR1 is SGDLS, CDR2 YYNGEE, per germline. The CDR3 has 11 amino acids.

Within the sample, this clone is medium-sized. The rearrangement joins TRBV18 to TRBJ1-3; D is unclear. The CDR3 has 14 amino acids. Germline V lookup: CDR1 KGHSH, CDR2 LQKENI. Trimming removed 6 bases from V and 4 bases from J, with 13 bases in between. CDR3 loop: CASSLGSTGNTIYF. The CDR3 DNA sequence: TGTGCCAGCTCCCTCGGGAGTACGGGAAACACCATATATTTT.

V and J are TRBV20-1 and TRBJ2-7, with a possible D match to TRBD1 (6 bases). CDR3 length: 12 residues. In germline, CDR1 is DFQATT, CDR2 SNEGSKA (reference sequence). V gave up 3 bases and J gave up 6 bases, with 12 bases separating them. CDR3 coding DNA: TGCAGTGCTAGTATTTGGGGGCGCGAGCAGTACTTC. Amino acids: CSASIWGREQYF.

A note on this clone: One junction end does not reproduce the germline sequence, and a read error may be involved. The chain joins TRBV5-1 to TRBJ2-2, with 8 bases identical to TRBD1. The V gene's germline CDR1 is SGHRS and CDR2 YFSETQ. The CDR3 loop spans 15 amino acids. In DNA form, the CDR3 reads TGCGCCAGCAGCCGGACAGGGCCGAACACCGGTGAGCTGTTTTTT. This encodes CASSRTGPNTGELFF.

This clone is medium-sized. The V and J genes are TRBV27 and TRBJ1-6; a possible D gene is TRBD1 (5 bases). CDR1 and CDR2 from the germline V gene are MNHEY and SMNVEV (reference sequence). The CDR3 sequence is 14 residues long. The germline V and J ends were trimmed by 7 bases and 10 bases, with 17 bases remaining between them. The CDR3 bases are TGTGCCAGCACTAGGGGAGACAGCACCTCACCCCTCCACTTT. This gives the protein CASTRGDSTSPLHF.

By proportion, this clone is medium-sized. The chain couples TRBV2 to TRBJ1-2; tentative D call: TRBD1 (6 bases). This CDR3 contains 14 residues. Germline assignment: CDR1 SNHLY and CDR2 FYNNEI. Trimming removed 2 bases from V and 7 bases from J, with 14 bases in between. This CDR3 is CASSETGGAIGYTF. CDR3 DNA sequence: TGTGCCAGCAGTGAAACTGGGGGGGCAATTGGCTACACCTTC.

Ten or more counts support this clone. This sequence joins TRBV6-4 and TRBJ2-2; D is unresolved. Trimming took off 5 bases at V and 5 bases at J, with 12 bases between the two ends. Per the germline V gene, CDR1 is MRHNA and CDR2 is SNTAGT. This CDR3 has 14 residues. The CDR3 here is CASSQGPETGELFF. The CDR3 region has the DNA TGTGCCAGCAGTCAAGGACCAGAAACCGGGGAGCTGTTTTTT.

This clone was detected a few times. A read error may be the cause here, since a much bigger clone is one base away. The chain combines TRBV6-1 with TRBJ2-5; 7 nucleotides align to TRBD2. CDR1 and CDR2 from the germline V gene are MNHNS and SASEGT. This CDR3 is built from 14 residues. CDR3 sequence (DNA): TGTGCCAGCACTCTGGGGGGGGTACAAGGGACCCAGTACTTC. Translated, it gives CASTLGGVQGTQYF.

This clone was observed at least ten times. This sequence may be a read error, since a much larger clone differs from it by one base. The chain employs TRBV20-1 and TRBJ2-5; D remains ambiguous. The CDR3 extends over 13 amino acids. The V and J ends lost 6 bases and 2 bases respectively, with 13 bases between them. The germline V gene has CDR1 DFQATT and CDR2 SNEGSKA (reference sequence). The CDR3 is CSAMTAPQETQYF. CDR3 in DNA: TGCAGTGCCATGACTGCCCCACAAGAGACCCAGTACTTC.

On this clone: It may be a read error: a sequence one base away is much more abundant. The chain is built from TRBV6-1 and TRBJ2-7; possible D gene TRBD1, 5 bases. Looked up from germline, CDR1 is MNHNS and CDR2 is SASEGT. There are 14 residues in the CDR3. This CDR3 reads CVSKLGRNSYEQYF. The CDR3 nucleotides read TGTGTCAGCAAACTGGGGCGGAACTCCTACGAGCAGTACTTC.

The sample holds a few counts of this clone. The gene calls are TRBV6-2 or TRBV6-3 and TRBJ2-1; no clear D gene. The CDR3 has 18 residues. CDR1 and CDR2 (germline): MNHEY, SVGEGT. With 2 bases removed from V and 3 bases from J, the gap between germline ends came to 20 bases. The DNA for the CDR3 is TGTGCCAGCAGTTACACTACCATAGGAAGGGCAAGCTACAATGAGCAGTTCTTC. Its translation is CASSYTTIGRASYNEQFF.

A few counts support this clone. J is TRBJ2-1 and V is TRBV28, with D perhaps matching TRBD2 (6 bases). This CDR3 comprises 12 residues. V lost 2 bases to trimming and J lost 12 bases, with 11 bases between them. Germline CDR1 MDHEN, CDR2 SYDVKM. The CDR3 sequence: CASSLPGVGQFF. CDR3 DNA: TGTGCCAGCAGTTTACCGGGGGTCGGGCAGTTCTTC.

This chain joins TRBV11-2 and TRBJ2-5; 11 bases are shared with TRBD2. The CDR3 spans 21 residues. CDR1 SGHAT and CDR2 FQNNGV come from the germline V gene. The trim removed 5 bases at V and 1 base at J, leaving 21 bases unmatched. CDR3 coding DNA: TGTGCCAGCAGCCCCCTTGATAGTAGCGGGAGGGCCGCGAGGTCCCAAGAGACCCAGTACTTC. It yields the protein CASSPLDSSGRAARSQETQYF.